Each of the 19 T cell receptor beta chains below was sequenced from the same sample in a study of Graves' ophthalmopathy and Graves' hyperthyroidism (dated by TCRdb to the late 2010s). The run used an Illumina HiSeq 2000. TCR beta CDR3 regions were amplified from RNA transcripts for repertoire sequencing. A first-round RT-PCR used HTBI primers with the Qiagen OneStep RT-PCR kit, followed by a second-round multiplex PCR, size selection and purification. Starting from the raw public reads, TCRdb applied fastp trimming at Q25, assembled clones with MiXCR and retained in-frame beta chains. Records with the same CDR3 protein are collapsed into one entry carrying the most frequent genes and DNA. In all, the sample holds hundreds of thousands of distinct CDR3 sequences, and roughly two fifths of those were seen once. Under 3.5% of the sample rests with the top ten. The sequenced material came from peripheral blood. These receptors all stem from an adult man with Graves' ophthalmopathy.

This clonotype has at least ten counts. CDR3 DNA sequence: TGTGCCAGCAGTCGACTAAGTCCCGGGACAGGGAACGAGCAGTACTTC. Amino acids: CASSRLSPGTGNEQYF. This chain links TRBV2 with TRBJ2-7, with TRBD1 identical over 9 bases. The CDR3 extends over 16 amino acids. V dropped 5 bases and J dropped 5; count of bases not matched to a gene: 13. Germline V gene sequence: CDR1 SNHLY, CDR2 FYNNEI.

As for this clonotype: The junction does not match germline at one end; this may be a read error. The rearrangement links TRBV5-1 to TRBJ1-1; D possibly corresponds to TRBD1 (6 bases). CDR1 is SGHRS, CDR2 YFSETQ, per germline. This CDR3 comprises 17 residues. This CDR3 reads CASSPRTRTGMNTETFF. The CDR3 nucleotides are TGCGCCAGCAGCCCCAGAACCCGAACAGGGATGAACACTGAAACTTTCTTT.

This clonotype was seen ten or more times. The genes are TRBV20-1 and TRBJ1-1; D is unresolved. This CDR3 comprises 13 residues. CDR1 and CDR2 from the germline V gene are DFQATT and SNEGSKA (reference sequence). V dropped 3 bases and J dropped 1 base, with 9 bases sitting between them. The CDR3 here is CSASNNRNTEAFF. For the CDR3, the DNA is TGCAGTGCTAGTAACAACCGGAACACTGAAGCTTTCTTT.

CDR3 nucleotides: TGTGCCAGCAGCTTGTGGGGAAGTCCAGATACGCAGTATTTT. It codes for CASSLWGSPDTQYF. J is TRBJ2-3 and V is TRBV7-2; no clear D gene. V was cut by 3 bases and J by 4 bases, with 11 bases left in between. The CDR3 contains 14 residues. Germline CDR1 is SGHTA and CDR2 is FQGNSA. The variable domain in full, completed from reference TRBV7-2 and TRBJ2-3, reads GAGVSQSPSNKVTEKGKDVELRCDPISGHTALYWYRQSLGQGLEFLIYFQGNSAPDKSGLPSDRFSAERTGGSVSTLTIQRTQQEDSAVYLCASSLWGSPDTQYFGPGTRLTVL.

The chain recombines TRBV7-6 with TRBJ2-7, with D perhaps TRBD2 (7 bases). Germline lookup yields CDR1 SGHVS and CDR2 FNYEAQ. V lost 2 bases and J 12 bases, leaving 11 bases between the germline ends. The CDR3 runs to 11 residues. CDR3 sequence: CASSLREGVYF. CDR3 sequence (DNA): TGTGCCAGCAGCTTAAGGGAGGGGGTGTACTTC.

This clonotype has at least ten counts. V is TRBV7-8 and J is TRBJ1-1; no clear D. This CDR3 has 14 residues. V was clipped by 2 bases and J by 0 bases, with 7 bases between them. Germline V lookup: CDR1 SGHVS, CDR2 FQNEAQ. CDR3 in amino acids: CASSLLVLNTEAFF. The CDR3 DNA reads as TGTGCCAGCAGCTTATTAGTCCTGAACACTGAAGCTTTCTTT.

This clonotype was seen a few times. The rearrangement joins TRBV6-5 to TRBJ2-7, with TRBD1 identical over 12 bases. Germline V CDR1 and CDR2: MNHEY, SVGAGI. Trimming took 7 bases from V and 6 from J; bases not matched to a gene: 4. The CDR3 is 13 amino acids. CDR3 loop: CASTGQGAFEQYF. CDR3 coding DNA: TGTGCCAGCACGGGACAGGGGGCCTTCGAGCAGTACTTC.

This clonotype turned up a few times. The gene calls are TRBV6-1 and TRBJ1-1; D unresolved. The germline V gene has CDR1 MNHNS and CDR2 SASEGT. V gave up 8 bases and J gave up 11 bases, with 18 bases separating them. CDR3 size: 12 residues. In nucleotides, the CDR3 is TGTGCCAGCCTAGTGAGGGATGTGGGCGCTTTCTTT. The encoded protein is CASLVRDVGAFF.

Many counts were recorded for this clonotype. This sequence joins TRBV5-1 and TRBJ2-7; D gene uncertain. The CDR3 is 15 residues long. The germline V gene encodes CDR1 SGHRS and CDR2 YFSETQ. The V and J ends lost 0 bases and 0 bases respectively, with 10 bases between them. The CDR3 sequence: CASSLDAARSYEQYF. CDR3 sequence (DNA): TGCGCCAGCAGCTTGGATGCAGCCCGCTCCTACGAGCAGTACTTC.

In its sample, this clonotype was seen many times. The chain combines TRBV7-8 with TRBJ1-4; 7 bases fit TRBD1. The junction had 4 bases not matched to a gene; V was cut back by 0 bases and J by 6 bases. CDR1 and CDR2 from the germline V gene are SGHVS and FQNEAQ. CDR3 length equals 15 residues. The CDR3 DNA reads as TGTGCCAGCAGCTTAGCGGGCAGGGGGGATGAAAAACTGTTTTTT. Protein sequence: CASSLAGRGDEKLFF.

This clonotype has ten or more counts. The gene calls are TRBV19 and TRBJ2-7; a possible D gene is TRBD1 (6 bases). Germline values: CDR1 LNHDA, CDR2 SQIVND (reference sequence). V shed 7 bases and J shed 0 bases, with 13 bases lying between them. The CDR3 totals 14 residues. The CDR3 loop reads CASTPGTPSYEQYF. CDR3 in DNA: TGTGCCAGTACCCCCGGGACACCCTCCTACGAGCAGTACTTC.

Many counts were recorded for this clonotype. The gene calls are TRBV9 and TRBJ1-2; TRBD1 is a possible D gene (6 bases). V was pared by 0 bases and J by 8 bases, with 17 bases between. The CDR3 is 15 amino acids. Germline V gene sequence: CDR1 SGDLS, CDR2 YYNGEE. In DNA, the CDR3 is TGTGCCAGCAGCGTAGAGGTCAGGGGCAAGGACGGCTACACCTTC. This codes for CASSVEVRGKDGYTF.

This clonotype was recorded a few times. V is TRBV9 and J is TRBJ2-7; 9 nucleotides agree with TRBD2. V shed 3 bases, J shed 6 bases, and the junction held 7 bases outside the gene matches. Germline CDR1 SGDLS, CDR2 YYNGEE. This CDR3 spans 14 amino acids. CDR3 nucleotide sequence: TGTGCCAGCAGCGGCGGGGGGGGGCGTTTCGAGCAGTACTTC. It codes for CASSGGGGRFEQYF.

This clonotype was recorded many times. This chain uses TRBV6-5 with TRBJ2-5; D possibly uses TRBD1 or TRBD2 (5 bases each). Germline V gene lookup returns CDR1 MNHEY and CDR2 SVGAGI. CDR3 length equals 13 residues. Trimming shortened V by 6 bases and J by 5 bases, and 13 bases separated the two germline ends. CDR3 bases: TGTGCCAGCAGAAAACCCGAGGGGGAGACCCAGTACTTC. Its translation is CASRKPEGETQYF.

CDR3 in amino acids: CATSRGHSTDTQYF. In nucleotides, the CDR3 is TGTGCCACCAGCAGGGGACACAGCACAGATACGCAGTATTTT. The rearrangement joins TRBV15 to TRBJ2-3; D might be TRBD1 (6 bases). Germline CDR1 LNHNV, CDR2 YYDKDF (reference sequence). This CDR3 spans 14 amino acids. Trimming took off 3 bases at V and 0 bases at J, with 7 bases between the two ends.

CDR3 coding DNA: TGTGCCACCAGTGATTGGACCGTTCAAGAGACCCAGCATTTT. Translating it yields CATSDWTVQETQHF. V is TRBV24-1 and J is TRBJ1-5; D ambiguous. CDR3 length: 14 amino acids. Trimming removed 2 bases from V and 11 bases from J, with 15 bases in between. CDR1 is KGHDR, CDR2 SFDVKD, per germline.

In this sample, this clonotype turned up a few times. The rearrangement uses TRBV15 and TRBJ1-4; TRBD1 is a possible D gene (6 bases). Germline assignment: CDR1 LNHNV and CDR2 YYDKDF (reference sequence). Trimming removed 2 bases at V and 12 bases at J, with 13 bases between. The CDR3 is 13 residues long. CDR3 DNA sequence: TGTGCCACCAGCAGACGTAGAGGGGGAGAACTGTTTTTT. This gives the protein CATSRRRGGELFF.

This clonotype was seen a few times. The CDR3 protein is CASSEPGTVRNTIYF. CDR3 coding DNA: TGTGCCAGCAGTGAGCCAGGGACCGTCCGGAACACCATATATTTT. The rearrangement joins TRBV25-1 to TRBJ1-3, with D possibly being TRBD1 (5 bases). In germline, CDR1 is MGHDK, CDR2 SYGVNS. V was clipped by 3 bases and J by 7 bases, with 16 bases between them. The CDR3 contains 15 residues.

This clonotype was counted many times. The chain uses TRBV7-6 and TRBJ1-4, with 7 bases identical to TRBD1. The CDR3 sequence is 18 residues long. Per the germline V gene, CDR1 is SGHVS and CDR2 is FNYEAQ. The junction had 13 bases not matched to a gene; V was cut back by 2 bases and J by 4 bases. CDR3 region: CASSLIPRGEAFNEKLFF. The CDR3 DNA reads TGTGCCAGCAGCTTAATCCCCAGGGGGGAGGCATTTAATGAAAAACTGTTTTTT.